There are a few counts of the clone carrying this T cell receptor beta chain. Its antigen is not known. TCRdb recomputed calls from the reads with MiXCR, one row per CDR3 protein. The top ten clones hold less than 75% of a sample with about 83,000 distinct CDR3 sequences, around 32% of them seen once. This entry belongs to a study of T cell repertoires in cytomegalovirus infection. With 7 bases removed from V and 5 bases from J, the gap between germline ends came to 9 bases. Germline CDR1 SNHLY, CDR2 FYNNEI. CDR3 length: 12 amino acids. The rearrangement links TRBV2 to TRBJ2-1, with TRBD2 as a possible D gene (5 bases). The sequence was obtained from a human donor in good health (CMV status not recorded). Some clones in this sample may be carry-over from other donors' samples. Source: CD8+ T cells from cultured PBMCs, taken from culture after CMV antigen stimulation. CDR3 protein: CASNLADNEQFF. The CDR3 DNA reads as TGTGCCAGCAACCTAGCTGACAATGAGCAGTTCTTC.